Listed below are T cell receptor beta chains from one sample, sequenced in a study of Graves' ophthalmopathy and Graves' hyperthyroidism. TCRdb re-derived calls from the multiplex PCR reads in MiXCR, one entry per CDR3 protein. Among around 36,000 distinct CDR3 sequences listed, approximately 55% were seen once. Sequencing input: peripheral blood. These receptors all stem from an adult woman with stable Graves' hyperthyroidism. Each CDR3 is given with its conserved first and last residue. The order of the fields is J gene, V gene, clone size, D gene, CDR3 DNA, CDR3 protein. The D gene is left open where the match is weak. Size values are once, few and many counts, or a class for expanded clones, and some rows have none.

J: TRBJ2-5
V: TRBV5-1
size: many
D: TRBD2
DNA: TGCGCCAGCAGCTTGGCCGGGGGGGGCGGAGAGACCCAGTACTTC
CDR3: CASSLAGGGGETQYF

J: TRBJ2-3
V: TRBV7-2
size: many
D: .
DNA: TGTGCCAGCAGCTTAGAGTCTGCCACAGATACGCAGTATTTT
CDR3: CASSLESATDTQYF

J: TRBJ2-7
V: TRBV25-1
size: many
D: .
DNA: TGTGCCAGCAGTGAATGGAGTGGCTACGAGCAGTACTTC
CDR3: CASSEWSGYEQYF

J: TRBJ1-5
V: TRBV7-2
size: .
D: .
DNA: TGTGCCAGCAGCCAGTCCCGCTCGCAGCCCCAGCATTTT
CDR3: CASSQSRSQPQHF

J: TRBJ2-5
V: TRBV29-1
size: many
D: .
DNA: TGCAGCGTTGAAGGGCCCCCACGAGAGACCCAGTACTTC
CDR3: CSVEGPPRETQYF

J: TRBJ1-2
V: TRBV4-1
size: .
D: .
DNA: TGCGCCAGCAGCCAAGAAAGGACAGTAGGATATGGCTACACCTTC
CDR3: CASSQERTVGYGYTF

J: TRBJ1-5
V: TRBV2
size: .
D: .
DNA: TGTGCCAGCGCCGTGGGGGGAAGCAATCAGCCCCAGCATTTT
CDR3: CASAVGGSNQPQHF

J: TRBJ1-6
V: TRBV9
size: many
D: .
DNA: TGTGCCATCAGGGCAGGGGATTATTCACCCCTCCACTTT
CDR3: CAIRAGDYSPLHF

J: TRBJ1-2
V: TRBV19
size: many
D: .
DNA: TGTGCCAGTAGTACCCAGCGTCAAAACTATGGCTACACCTTC
CDR3: CASSTQRQNYGYTF

J: TRBJ2-7
V: TRBV7-6
size: .
D: TRBD2
DNA: TGTGCCAGCAGCTTGGGACTAGCAAATTACGAGCAGTACTTC
CDR3: CASSLGLANYEQYF

J: TRBJ2-5
V: TRBV2
size: .
D: .
DNA: TGTGCCAGCAGACAGTCCCAAGAGACCCAGTACTTC
CDR3: CASRQSQETQYF

J: TRBJ1-1
V: TRBV2
size: once
D: TRBD1
DNA: TGTGCCAGCAGCGGACAGGGGAGAACTGAAGCTTTCTTT
CDR3: CASSGQGRTEAFF

J: TRBJ1-5
V: TRBV5-1
size: once
D: TRBD1
DNA: TGCGCCAGCAGCCTCTCGGACAGGGGACAGCCCCAGCATTTT
CDR3: CASSLSDRGQPQHF

J: TRBJ1-1
V: TRBV24-1
size: .
D: .
DNA: TGTGCCACCAGTGCCAGCAGCCAGGGCGGTAAGGGATCTGAAGCTTTCTTT
CDR3: CATSASSQGGKGSEAFF

J: TRBJ2-7
V: TRBV6-5
size: many
D: TRBD2
DNA: TGTGCCAGCAGTCCAACTCTAGCTAGCGGGAGTATCGAGCAGTACTTC
CDR3: CASSPTLASGSIEQYF

J: TRBJ2-3
V: TRBV11-2
size: many
D: TRBD2
DNA: TGTGCCAGCAGCTTACTAGCGGGCCAAAGCACAGATACGCAGTATTTT
CDR3: CASSLLAGQSTDTQYF

J: TRBJ1-2
V: TRBV12-3/TRBV12-4
size: .
D: TRBD1
DNA: TGTGCCAGCAGATCGACAGGGAGGTATGGCTACACCTTC
CDR3: CASRSTGRYGYTF

J: TRBJ2-1
V: TRBV25-1
size: few
D: .
DNA: TGTGCCAGCAGTGTTTCGGGACTCGGGCATAGATACAATGAGCAGTTCTTC
CDR3: CASSVSGLGHRYNEQFF

J: TRBJ2-6
V: TRBV27
size: few
D: .
DNA: TGTGCCAGCAGTCCAGGTGGGGCCAACGTCCTGACTTTC
CDR3: CASSPGGANVLTF

J: TRBJ2-5
V: TRBV7-6
size: .
D: TRBD2
DNA: TGTGCCAGCAGCTTAGCGTCTAGCGGGAGTGGTCAAGAGACCCAGTACTTC
CDR3: CASSLASSGSGQETQYF

J: TRBJ1-3
V: TRBV2
size: many
D: .
DNA: TGTGCCAGCAAGCAGGGAAACACCATATATTTT
CDR3: CASKQGNTIYF

J: TRBJ1-2
V: TRBV5-1
size: many
D: .
DNA: TGCGCCAGCAGGTTGGGGCAGCTTTATGGCTACACCTTC
CDR3: CASRLGQLYGYTF

J: TRBJ2-7
V: TRBV15
size: .
D: .
DNA: TGTGCCACCAGCAGAGATCAAAGGTCTCAGTACTTC
CDR3: CATSRDQRSQYF

J: TRBJ2-7
V: TRBV7-2
size: .
D: TRBD1
DNA: TGTGCCAGCAGCTTAGAGGGACAGGGTTACGAGCAGTACTTC
CDR3: CASSLEGQGYEQYF

J: TRBJ1-3
V: TRBV13
size: many
D: .
DNA: TGTGCCAGCAGCCGGTCGGACATTTCTGGAAACACCATATATTTT
CDR3: CASSRSDISGNTIYF